Sequencing of this TCR beta chain was carried out in a study of human T cells and chemical hapten exposure. TCRdb re-called the RACE reads through MiXCR, storing one row per CDR3 protein. The profile covers more than 80,000 distinct CDR3 sequences, with around 12% appearing a single time and over 1.5% taken by the ten largest. Time point of the sample: pre-sensitization, week 0. The treatment: therapeutic diphenylcyclopropenone sensitization with weekly scalp DPC. This sample comprised whole blood, obtained in connection with sensitization to the hapten diphenylcyclopropenone (DPC). The TCR was taken from a woman between 45 and 60 years old with alopecia areata. Some clones in this sample may be carry-over from other donors' samples.

In DNA form, the CDR3 reads TGTGCCAGCAGTAAGGGGTCTAGCGGGGGCTCGGAGACCCAGTACTTC. It encodes CASSKGSSGGSETQYF. V is TRBV6-2 or TRBV6-3 and J is TRBJ2-5; 10 bases line up with TRBD2. V dropped 5 bases and J dropped 5; count of bases not matched to a gene: 11. Germline CDR1 is MNHEY and CDR2 is SVGEGT. The CDR3 has 16 amino acids.